This is a list of T cell receptor beta chains from one sample in a study of cytotoxic CD8 clonotypes in ibrutinib-treated CLL. The repertoire was sequenced with immunoSEQ multiplex PCR; TCRdb's copy has only in-frame clones and lacks some. The data contain 40,000 to 60,000 clones, around 53% of them singletons. The starting material was PBMCs, obtained after 12 months of ibrutinib treatment. The receptor source for this set is a human donor with chronic lymphocytic leukemia. Each CDR3 is given with its conserved first and last residue. The D gene is left open where the match is weak. Not all rows give a size; the values are once, few, many and, for expanded clones, a class.

v_call: TRBV5-1; clone_size: few; j_call: TRBJ2-5; d_call: TRBD1; cdr3_nt: TGCGCCAGCAGGGAAGGGACAGTAACTTTTGATGGAGAGACCCAGTACTTC; cdr3_aa: CASREGTVTFDGETQYF
v_call: TRBV5-1; clone_size: .; j_call: TRBJ1-2; d_call: TRBD1; cdr3_nt: TGCGCCAGCAGCTTGAAAAGGCCCGGACAGGGAAATGGCTACACCTTC; cdr3_aa: CASSLKRPGQGNGYTF
v_call: TRBV10-3; clone_size: once; j_call: TRBJ2-3; d_call: .; cdr3_nt: TGTGCCATCAGTGAGGCCCGGGGCCCGGGGTCAGATACGCAGTATTTT; cdr3_aa: CAISEARGPGSDTQYF
v_call: TRBV28; clone_size: .; j_call: TRBJ2-7; d_call: .; cdr3_nt: TGTGCCAGCAGTTCACCTAGACCCCGAGGGGGGTGGCACTACGAGCAGTACTTC; cdr3_aa: CASSSPRPRGGWHYEQYF
v_call: TRBV6-8; clone_size: .; j_call: TRBJ2-7; d_call: .; cdr3_nt: TGTGCCAGCAGTTGTGGGAAGTCCTACGAGCAGTACTTC; cdr3_aa: CASSCGKSYEQYF
v_call: TRBV21-1; clone_size: .; j_call: TRBJ2-6; d_call: .; cdr3_nt: TGTGCCAGCAGCAAAAGGTGGGTATTCATCTCTGGGGCCAACGTCCTGACTTTC; cdr3_aa: CASSKRWVFISGANVLTF
v_call: TRBV5-1; clone_size: .; j_call: TRBJ1-1; d_call: .; cdr3_nt: TGCGCCAGCAGCCCTACCTGGGGAGGGAACACTGAAGCTTTCTTT; cdr3_aa: CASSPTWGGNTEAFF
v_call: TRBV18; clone_size: .; j_call: TRBJ2-7; d_call: TRBD2; cdr3_nt: TGTGCCAGCTCACCAGGTGGACTAGCGGGAGGGTACGAGCAGTACTTC; cdr3_aa: CASSPGGLAGGYEQYF
v_call: TRBV5-1; clone_size: .; j_call: TRBJ2-1; d_call: TRBD2; cdr3_nt: TGCGCCAGCAGCGGACTAGCGGGAGGGAGAAACAATGAGCAGTTCTTC; cdr3_aa: CASSGLAGGRNNEQFF
v_call: TRBV30; clone_size: .; j_call: TRBJ1-1; d_call: .; cdr3_nt: TGTGCCTGGAGTGTACGATCCGGGGCTGAAGCTTTCTTT; cdr3_aa: CAWSVRSGAEAFF
v_call: TRBV4-2; clone_size: few; j_call: TRBJ1-3; d_call: TRBD1; cdr3_nt: TGTGCCAGCAGCCATTGGACAGGGGGAGGAAACACCATATATTTT; cdr3_aa: CASSHWTGGGNTIYF